This T cell receptor (beta chain) was retrieved from a study of OX40 agonist ivuxolimab in advanced cancers. The wider study: One hepatocellular carcinoma and a couple of cutaneous melanoma patients partially responded. Notes on the study in general: CD8+ T cells (on average) carried more expanded clones than CD4+ T cells. Undetermined was the antigen specificity of the expanded peripheral T cells.

With respect to this clone: Its antigen is not known.

Only in-frame clones appear in the TCRdb table, and some are missing; sequencing was by immunoSEQ multiplex PCR. Among 100,000 or so clones listed, around 95% were seen once. Sequenced material: CD4+ or CD8+ T cells sorted from blood, taken in a trial of the OX40 agonist ivuxolimab. This TCR was recovered from an adult with an advanced solid tumor such as melanoma, head and neck, liver or kidney cancer.

The CDR3 coding sequence is TGTGCCAGCAGCTTAGCGCCGTGGGAGACCCAGTACTTC. This sequence encodes CASSLAPWETQYF. V and J are TRBV7-9 and TRBJ2-5; no clear D. This CDR3 has 13 residues. CDR1 SEHNR and CDR2 FQNEAQ come from the germline V gene (reference sequence). V was pared by 0 bases and J by 5 bases, with 7 bases between. Full variable domain (missing parts from reference TRBV7-9 and TRBJ2-5): DTGVSQNPRHKITKRGQNVTFRCDPISEHNRLYWYRQTLGQGPEFLTYFQNEAQLEKSRLLSDRFSAERPKGSFSTLEIQRTEQGDSAMYLCASSLAPWETQYFGPGTRLLVL.